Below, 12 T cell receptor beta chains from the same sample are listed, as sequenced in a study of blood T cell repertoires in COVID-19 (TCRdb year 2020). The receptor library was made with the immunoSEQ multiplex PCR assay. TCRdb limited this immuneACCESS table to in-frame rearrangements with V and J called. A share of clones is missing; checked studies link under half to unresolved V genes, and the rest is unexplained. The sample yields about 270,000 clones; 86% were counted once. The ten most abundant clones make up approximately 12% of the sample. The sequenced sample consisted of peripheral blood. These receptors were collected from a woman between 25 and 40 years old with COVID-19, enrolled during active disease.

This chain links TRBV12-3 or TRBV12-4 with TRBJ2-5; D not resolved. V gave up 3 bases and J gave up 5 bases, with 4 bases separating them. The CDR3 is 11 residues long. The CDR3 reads CASSFRETQYF. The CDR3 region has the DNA TGTGCCAGCAGTTTCAGGGAGACCCAGTACTTC.

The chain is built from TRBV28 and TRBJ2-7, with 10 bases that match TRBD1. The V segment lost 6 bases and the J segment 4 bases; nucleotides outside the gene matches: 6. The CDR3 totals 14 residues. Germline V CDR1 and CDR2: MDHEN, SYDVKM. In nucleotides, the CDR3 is TGTGCCAGCAGCCCGACAGGGGGCATGTACGAGCAGTACTTC. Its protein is CASSPTGGMYEQYF.

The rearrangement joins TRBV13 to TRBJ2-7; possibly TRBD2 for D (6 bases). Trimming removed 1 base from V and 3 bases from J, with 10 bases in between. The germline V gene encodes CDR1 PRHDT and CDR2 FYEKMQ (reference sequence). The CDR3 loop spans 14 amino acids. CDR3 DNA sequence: TGTGCCAGCAGCTTAGATCTGGGGGGCTACGAGCAGTACTTC. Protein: CASSLDLGGYEQYF.

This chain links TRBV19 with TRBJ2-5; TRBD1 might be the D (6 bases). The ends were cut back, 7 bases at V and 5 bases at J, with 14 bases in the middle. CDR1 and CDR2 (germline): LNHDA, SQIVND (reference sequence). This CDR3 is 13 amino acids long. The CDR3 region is CASTQQGSETQYF. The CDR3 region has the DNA TGTGCCAGTACGCAACAGGGATCGGAGACCCAGTACTTC. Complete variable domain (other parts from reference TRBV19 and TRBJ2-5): DGGITQSPKYLFRKEGQNVTLSCEQNLNHDAMYWYRQDPGQGLRLIYYSQIVNDFQKGDIAEGYSVSREKKESFPLTVTSAQKNPTAFYLCASTQQGSETQYFGPGTRLLVL.

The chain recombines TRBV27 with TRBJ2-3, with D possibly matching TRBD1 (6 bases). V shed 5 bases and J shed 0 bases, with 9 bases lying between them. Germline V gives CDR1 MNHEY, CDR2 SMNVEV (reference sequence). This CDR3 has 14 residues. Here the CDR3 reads CASSVQGSTDTQYF. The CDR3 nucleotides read TGTGCCAGCAGTGTGCAGGGGAGCACAGATACGCAGTATTTT.

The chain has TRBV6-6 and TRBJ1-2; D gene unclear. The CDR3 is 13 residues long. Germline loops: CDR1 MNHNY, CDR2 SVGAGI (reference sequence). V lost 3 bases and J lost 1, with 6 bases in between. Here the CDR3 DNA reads TGTGCCAGCAGTTATGAGGGTAACTATGGCTACACCTTC. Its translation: CASSYEGNYGYTF.

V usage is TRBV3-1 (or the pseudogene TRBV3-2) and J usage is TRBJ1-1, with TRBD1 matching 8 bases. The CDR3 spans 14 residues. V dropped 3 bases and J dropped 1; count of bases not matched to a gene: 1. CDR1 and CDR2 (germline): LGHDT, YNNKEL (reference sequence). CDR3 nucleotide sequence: TGTGCCAGCAGCCACGGGACAGGGAACACTGAAGCTTTCTTT. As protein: CASSHGTGNTEAFF.

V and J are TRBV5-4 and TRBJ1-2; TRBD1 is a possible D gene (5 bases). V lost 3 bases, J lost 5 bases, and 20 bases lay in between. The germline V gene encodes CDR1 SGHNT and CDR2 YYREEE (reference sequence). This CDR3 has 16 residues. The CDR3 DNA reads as TGTGCCAGCAGCTCCCAACTGGGGGGACTTTCGTATGGCTACACCTTC. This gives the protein CASSSQLGGLSYGYTF.

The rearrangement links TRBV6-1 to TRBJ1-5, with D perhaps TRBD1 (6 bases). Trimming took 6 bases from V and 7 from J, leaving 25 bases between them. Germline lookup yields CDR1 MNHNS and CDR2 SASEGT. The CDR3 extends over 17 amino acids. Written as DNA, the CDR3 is TGTGCCAGCAGCGAAAGTCAACGGGGGGCGCTAGAACAGCCCCAGCATTTT. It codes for CASSESQRGALEQPQHF.

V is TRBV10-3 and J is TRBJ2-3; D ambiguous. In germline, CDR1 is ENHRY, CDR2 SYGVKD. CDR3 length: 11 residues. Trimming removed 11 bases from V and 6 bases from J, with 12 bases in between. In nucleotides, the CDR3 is TGTGCCGTCCTCTTTCTGGATACGCAGTATTTT. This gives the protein CAVLFLDTQYF.

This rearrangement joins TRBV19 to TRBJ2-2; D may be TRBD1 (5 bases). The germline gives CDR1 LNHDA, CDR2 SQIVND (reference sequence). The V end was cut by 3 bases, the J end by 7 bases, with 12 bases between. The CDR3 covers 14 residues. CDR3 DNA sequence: TGTGCCAGTAGTATCGCAGGGCGGTACGGGGAGCTGTTTTTT. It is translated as CASSIAGRYGELFF.

CDR3 sequence: CASSLAGGAKETQYF. Written as DNA, the CDR3 is TGCGCCAGCAGCTTGGCCGGGGGAGCGAAAGAGACCCAGTACTTC. The V gene is TRBV5-1, the J gene TRBJ2-5; tentatively, D is TRBD2 (6 bases). In germline, CDR1 is SGHRS, CDR2 YFSETQ. The CDR3 totals 15 residues. The V and J ends lost 0 bases and 3 bases respectively, with 12 bases between them.